This entry lists 16 T cell receptor beta chains sequenced from one sample in a study of T cell repertoires in cytomegalovirus infection. TCRdb used MiXCR to reprocess the reads, holding one entry per CDR3 protein. The sample contains around 710,000 distinct CDR3 sequences, about 27% of which appear only once. Their specific antigens are unknown. Here the sequenced sample was cultured CD8+ T cells from PBMCs, taken from culture after CMV antigen stimulation. The receptors come from a human donor in good health (CMV status not recorded). Some clones in this sample may be carry-over from other donors' samples.

Only a few counts were recorded for this clonotype. The V call is TRBV6-2 or TRBV6-3, the J call TRBJ2-7, with unresolved D. This CDR3 is 14 amino acids long. In germline, CDR1 is MNHEY, CDR2 SVGEGT. V was shortened by 6 bases and J by 4 bases, with 16 bases between the two germline ends. The CDR3 sequence is CASRQISGSYEQYV. In DNA form, the CDR3 reads TGTGCCAGCAGACAGATTTCCGGATCTTACGAGCAGTACGTC.

The chain employs TRBV19 and TRBJ2-2; D possibly corresponds to TRBD1 (5 bases). Trimming cost V 0 bases and J 0 bases, with 11 bases left between them. Germline assignment: CDR1 LNHDA and CDR2 SQIVND (reference sequence). The length of the CDR3 is 17 residues. CDR3 sequence: CASSIDFPRANTGELFF. The CDR3 region has the DNA TGTGCCAGTAGTATAGATTTCCCCAGGGCGAACACCGGGGAGCTGTTTTTT.

The chain combines TRBV11-2 with TRBJ2-7; 8 bases match TRBD1. V was pared by 5 bases and J by 4 bases, with 10 bases of the junction left unmatched. CDR1 is SGHAT and CDR2 is FQNNGV in the germline V gene. The CDR3 covers 15 residues. The CDR3, as DNA: TGTGCCAGCAGCCTATGGACAGGGCCTCAATACGAGCAGTACGTC. It translates to CASSLWTGPQYEQYV.

This clonotype was counted between two and nine times. V usage is TRBV4-1 and J usage is TRBJ2-7, with 10 nucleotides matching TRBD1. This CDR3 contains 15 residues. Trimming cost V 1 base and J 3 bases; bases outside gene matches: 3. CDR1 MGHRA and CDR2 YSYEKL come from the germline V gene. The CDR3 protein is CASSQVGQGGYEQYF. The CDR3 region has the DNA TGCGCCAGCAGCCAAGTTGGACAGGGGGGCTACGAGCAGTACTTC.

This clonotype was seen a handful of times. This chain connects TRBV7-6 to TRBJ2-1, with a possible D match to TRBD1 (6 bases). The CDR3 totals 12 residues. The germline V gene has CDR1 SGHVS and CDR2 FNYEAQ. Trimming removed 5 bases from V and 5 bases from J, with 7 bases in between. The CDR3 spells CASSRDNNEQFF. The CDR3 nucleotides are TGTGCCAGCAGCCGGGACAACAATGAGCAGTTCTTC.

The J gene is TRBJ2-1, the V gene TRBV20-1, with 10 positions matching TRBD2. Trimming cost V 0 bases and J 2 bases; bases outside gene matches: 13. Germline CDR1 DFQATT, CDR2 SNEGSKA (reference sequence). This CDR3 region has 19 residues. Here the CDR3 reads CSARDPRAGGPSPYNEQFF. The CDR3 DNA reads as TGCAGTGCTAGAGATCCTAGAGCGGGGGGGCCTAGCCCCTACAATGAGCAGTTCTTC.

J is TRBJ2-2 and V is TRBV3-1; D assignment may be TRBD1 or TRBD2 (5 bases each). The CDR3 runs 15 residues. The V and J ends lost 4 bases and 5 bases respectively, with 14 bases between them. Germline V gene data show CDR1 as LGHDT and CDR2 as YNNKEL (reference sequence). CDR3 region: CASSPQGVGTGELFF. CDR3 sequence (DNA): TGTGCCAGCAGCCCCCAGGGAGTTGGAACCGGGGAGCTGTTTTTT.

This clonotype has at least ten counts. The chain carries TRBV7-6 and TRBJ1-1; 7 nucleotides agree with TRBD1. This CDR3 is built from 18 residues. Trimming took 0 bases from V and 6 from J; bases not matched to a gene: 16. CDR1 and CDR2 from the germline V gene are SGHVS and FNYEAQ. The chain's CDR3 is CASSLAKGGDSVDAEAFF. The CDR3 region has the DNA TGTGCCAGCAGCTTAGCGAAGGGAGGGGACAGCGTCGACGCTGAAGCTTTCTTT.

The chain joins TRBV4-2 to TRBJ2-5; D is undetermined. The CDR3 length is 16 residues. Germline V CDR1 and CDR2: LGHNA, YNFKEQ. V dropped 2 bases and J dropped 2 bases, with 15 bases sitting between them. This CDR3 reads CASSQKGSAEQETQYF. In nucleotides, the CDR3 is TGTGCCAGCAGCCAAAAGGGAAGCGCAGAACAAGAGACCCAGTACTTC.

The chain carries TRBV29-1 and TRBJ2-3; 7 bases agree with TRBD2. The CDR3 has 14 residues. Germline CDR1 SQVTM, CDR2 ANQGSEA. With V trimmed by 4 bases and J by 3 bases, 7 bases remained unmatched. CDR3 loop: CSVGLSGATDTQYF. DNA of the CDR3: TGCAGCGTTGGGCTCAGCGGGGCTACAGATACGCAGTATTTT.

This clonotype has only a few counts. The gene calls are TRBV7-2 and TRBJ2-1; D remains unclear. Trimming shortened V by 5 bases and J by 8 bases, and 16 bases separated the two germline ends. The germline V gene encodes CDR1 SGHTA and CDR2 FQGNSA. There are 14 residues in the CDR3. CDR3 coding DNA: TGTGCCAGCAGCCTACCTAATTTTGGCGATGAGCAGTTCTTC. This sequence encodes CASSLPNFGDEQFF. The variable domain in full, completed from reference TRBV7-2 and TRBJ2-1, reads GAGVSQSPSNKVTEKGKDVELRCDPISGHTALYWYRQSLGQGLEFLIYFQGNSAPDKSGLPSDRFSAERTGGSVSTLTIQRTQQEDSAVYLCASSLPNFGDEQFFGPGTRLTVL.

In its sample, this clonotype was seen a few times. The chain combines TRBV6-4 with TRBJ2-4; 13 bases agree with TRBD2. Trimming at V came to 10 bases and at J to 4 bases, leaving 7 bases not matched to a gene. The germline V gene has CDR1 MRHNA and CDR2 SNTAGT. This CDR3 contains 15 residues. The CDR3 nucleotides read TGTGCCATCTTCGGGACTAGCGGGGAGAAAAACATTCAGTACTTC. Protein product: CAIFGTSGEKNIQYF.

The J gene is TRBJ2-2, the V gene TRBV4-3; D tentatively reads TRBD1 or TRBD2 (5 bases each). The V gene's germline CDR1 is LGHNA and CDR2 YSLEER. The germline V and J ends were trimmed by 7 bases and 0 bases, with 15 bases remaining between them. The CDR3 spans 16 residues. CDR3 sequence (DNA): TGCGCCAGCAAGATCTCGACAGCGGCGAACACCGGGGAGCTGTTTTTT. This sequence encodes CASKISTAANTGELFF.

V is TRBV10-3 and J is TRBJ1-4; 9 positions agree with TRBD1. This CDR3 has 15 amino acids. CDR1 ENHRY and CDR2 SYGVKD come from the germline V gene. With V trimmed by 3 bases and J by 6 bases, 5 bases remained unmatched. The CDR3 protein is CAISDPGQGDEKLFF. In nucleotides, the CDR3 is TGTGCCATCAGTGACCCGGGACAGGGTGATGAAAAACTGTTTTTT.

This clonotype was picked up a small number of times. J is TRBJ1-5 and V is TRBV20-1; D is uncertain. This CDR3 is 15 amino acids long. Germline values: CDR1 DFQATT, CDR2 SNEGSKA (reference sequence). V was shortened by 5 bases and J by 0 bases, with 14 bases between the two germline ends. CDR3 amino acids: CSARYDGYSNQPQHF. The DNA of the CDR3 is TGCAGTGCTCGATACGACGGGTATAGCAATCAGCCCCAGCATTTT.

The V gene is TRBV7-8, the J gene TRBJ1-5, with TRBD1 matching 10 bases. The junction had 16 bases not matched to a gene; V was cut back by 2 bases and J by 6 bases. The V gene's germline CDR1 is SGHVS and CDR2 FQNEAQ. The CDR3 sequence is 19 residues long. CDR3 sequence reads: CASSLSNGIGTGVGQPQHF. The CDR3 nucleotides read TGTGCCAGCAGCTTATCTAATGGAATCGGGACAGGGGTAGGTCAGCCCCAGCATTTT.